Only one count was recorded for the clone carrying this TCR beta chain. The antigen is undetermined. The data were taken from a study of CD8 T cells in Susac syndrome. As for the study in general: Patients with Susac syndrome were therapy-naive, taking corticosteroids, with some also receiving intravenous immunoglobulin, or taking intravenous immunoglobulin alone at the time their blood was drawn. Points from the study as a whole: CD4+ T cell repertoires in Susac syndrome exhibited no evidence of clonal expansion.

V gave up 0 bases and J gave up 7 bases, with 8 bases separating them. Germline lookup yields CDR1 SGHRS and CDR2 YFSETQ. The CDR3 loop spans 13 amino acids. Random hexamers were used to reverse transcribe roughly 0.45 to 1 ug of RNA. The TCR beta CDR3 was amplified by immunoSEQ multiplex PCR across 54 Vbeta, 13 Jbeta. MiXCR was run by TCRdb on the immunoSEQ multiplex PCR reads, yielding one entry per CDR3 protein. The sample comprises under 200,000 distinct CDR3 sequences, 90% to 95% of which are singletons, and approximately 0.11% rests with the top ten. The J gene is TRBJ2-1, the V gene TRBV5-1, with no clear D. The sequence was collected from a human donor with Susac syndrome. The sequencing sample was made of CD4+ T cells from PBMCs. The CDR3 is CASSLEAWNEQFF. The CDR3 DNA follows: TGCGCCAGCAGCTTGGAAGCATGGAATGAGCAGTTCTTC.